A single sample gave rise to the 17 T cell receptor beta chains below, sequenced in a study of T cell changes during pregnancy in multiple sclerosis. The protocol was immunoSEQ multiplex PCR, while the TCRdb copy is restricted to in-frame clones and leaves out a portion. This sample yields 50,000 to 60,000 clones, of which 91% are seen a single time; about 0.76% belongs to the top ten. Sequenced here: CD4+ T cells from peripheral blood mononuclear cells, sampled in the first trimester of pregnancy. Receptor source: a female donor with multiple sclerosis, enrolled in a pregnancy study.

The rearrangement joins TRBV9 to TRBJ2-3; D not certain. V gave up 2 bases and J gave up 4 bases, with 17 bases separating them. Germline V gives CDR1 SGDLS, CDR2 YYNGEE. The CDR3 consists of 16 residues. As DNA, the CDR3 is TGTGCCAGCAGCGTGGTACCGGGTTCACGAGCAGATACGCAGTATTTT. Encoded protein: CASSVVPGSRADTQYF.

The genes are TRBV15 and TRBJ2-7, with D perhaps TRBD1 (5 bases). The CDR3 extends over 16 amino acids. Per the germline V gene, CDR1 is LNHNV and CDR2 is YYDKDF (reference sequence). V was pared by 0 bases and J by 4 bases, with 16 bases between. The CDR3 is CATSRDLVGKGYEQYF. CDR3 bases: TGTGCCACCAGCAGAGATCTTGTGGGAAAGGGGTACGAGCAGTACTTC.

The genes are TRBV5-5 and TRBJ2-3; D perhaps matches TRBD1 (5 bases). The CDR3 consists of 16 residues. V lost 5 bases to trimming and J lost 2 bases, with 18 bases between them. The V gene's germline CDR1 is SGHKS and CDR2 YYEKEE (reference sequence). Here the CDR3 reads CASSRRDLELTDTQYF. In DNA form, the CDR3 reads TGTGCCAGCAGTCGCAGGGATCTAGAACTCACAGATACGCAGTATTTT. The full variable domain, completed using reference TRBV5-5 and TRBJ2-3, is DAGVTQSPTHLIKTRGQQVTLRCSPISGHKSVSWYQQVLGQGPQFIFQYYEKEERGRGNFPDRFSARQFPNYSSELNVNALLLGDSALYLCASSRRDLELTDTQYFGPGTRLTVL.

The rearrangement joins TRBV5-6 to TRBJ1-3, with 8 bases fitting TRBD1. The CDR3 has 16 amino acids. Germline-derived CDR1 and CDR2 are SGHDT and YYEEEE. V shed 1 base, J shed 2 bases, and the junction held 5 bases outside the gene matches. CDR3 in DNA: TGTGCCAGCAGCTTGCGGCAGGGGGCCACTGGAAACACCATATATTTT. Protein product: CASSLRQGATGNTIYF.

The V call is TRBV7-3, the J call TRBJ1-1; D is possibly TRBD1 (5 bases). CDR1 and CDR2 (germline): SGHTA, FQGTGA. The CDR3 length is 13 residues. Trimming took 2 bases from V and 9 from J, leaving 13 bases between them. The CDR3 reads CASSLARDYQAFF. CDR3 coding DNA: TGTGCCAGCAGCTTAGCCAGGGATTATCAAGCTTTCTTT.

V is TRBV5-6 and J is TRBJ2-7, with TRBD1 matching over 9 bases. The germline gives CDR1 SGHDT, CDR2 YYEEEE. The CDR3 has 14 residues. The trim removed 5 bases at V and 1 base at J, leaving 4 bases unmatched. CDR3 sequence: CASSRQGVSYEQYF. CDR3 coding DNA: TGTGCCAGCAGTCGACAGGGGGTATCCTACGAGCAGTACTTC.

The CDR3 is CATSTGDSAQHF. As DNA, the CDR3 is TGTGCCACCAGCACTGGAGATTCAGCCCAGCATTTT. The chain uses TRBV15 and TRBJ1-5; D is unclear. V lost 4 bases and J lost 11, with 12 bases in between. CDR3 length: 12 residues. In germline, CDR1 is LNHNV, CDR2 YYDKDF (reference sequence).

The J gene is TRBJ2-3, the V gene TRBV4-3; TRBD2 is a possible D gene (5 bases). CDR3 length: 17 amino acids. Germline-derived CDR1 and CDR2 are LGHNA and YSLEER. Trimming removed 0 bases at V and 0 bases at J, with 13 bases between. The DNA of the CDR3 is TGCGCCAGCAGCCAAGATTTGAGAGGAGGTAGCACAGATACGCAGTATTTT. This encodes CASSQDLRGGSTDTQYF.

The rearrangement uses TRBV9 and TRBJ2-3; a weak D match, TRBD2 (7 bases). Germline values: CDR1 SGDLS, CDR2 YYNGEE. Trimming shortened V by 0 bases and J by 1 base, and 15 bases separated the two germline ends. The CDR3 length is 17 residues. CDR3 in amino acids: CASSVGPRGAGTDTQYF. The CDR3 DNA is TGTGCCAGCAGCGTAGGCCCCCGGGGGGCTGGCACAGATACGCAGTATTTT.

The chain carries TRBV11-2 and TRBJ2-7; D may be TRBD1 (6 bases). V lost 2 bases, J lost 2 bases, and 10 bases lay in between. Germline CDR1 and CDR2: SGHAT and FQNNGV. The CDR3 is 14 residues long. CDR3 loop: CASSLLTGPYEQYF. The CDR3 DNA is TGTGCCAGCAGCTTACTGACAGGACCCTACGAGCAGTACTTC. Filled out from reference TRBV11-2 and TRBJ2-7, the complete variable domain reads EAGVAQSPRYKIIEKRQSVAFWCNPISGHATLYWYQQILGQGPKLLIQFQNNGVVDDSQLPKDRFSAERLKGVDSTLKIQPAKLEDSAVYLCASSLLTGPYEQYFGPGTRLTVT.

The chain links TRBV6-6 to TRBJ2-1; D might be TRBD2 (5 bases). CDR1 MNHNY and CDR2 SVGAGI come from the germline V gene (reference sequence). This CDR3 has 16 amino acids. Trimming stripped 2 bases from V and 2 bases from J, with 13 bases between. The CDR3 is CASSYTRAGTYNEQFF. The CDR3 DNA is TGTGCCAGCAGTTACACTCGGGCCGGGACCTACAATGAGCAGTTCTTC.

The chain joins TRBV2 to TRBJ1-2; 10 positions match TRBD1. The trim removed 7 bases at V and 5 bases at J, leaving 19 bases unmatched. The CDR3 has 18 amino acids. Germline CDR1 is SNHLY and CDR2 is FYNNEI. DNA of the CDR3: TGTGCCAGCACCTTGCTCCTGTCCCGGGACAGGGGAGGTTATGGCTACACCTTC. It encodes CASTLLLSRDRGGYGYTF.

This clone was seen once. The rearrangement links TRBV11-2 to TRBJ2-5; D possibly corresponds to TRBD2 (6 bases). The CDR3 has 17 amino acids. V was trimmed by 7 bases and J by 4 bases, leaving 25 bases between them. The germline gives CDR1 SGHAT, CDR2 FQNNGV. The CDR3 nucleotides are TGTGCCAGCACGCAACCCCTCGGGGGAATGGGGGGAGAGACCCAGTACTTC. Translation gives CASTQPLGGMGGETQYF.

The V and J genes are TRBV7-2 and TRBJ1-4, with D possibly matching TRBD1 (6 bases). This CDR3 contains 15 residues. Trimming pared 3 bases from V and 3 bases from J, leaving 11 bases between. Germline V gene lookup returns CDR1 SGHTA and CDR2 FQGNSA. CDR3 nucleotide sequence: TGTGCCAGCAGCTTGAGGGGACACTCTAATGAAAAACTGTTTTTT. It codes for CASSLRGHSNEKLFF.

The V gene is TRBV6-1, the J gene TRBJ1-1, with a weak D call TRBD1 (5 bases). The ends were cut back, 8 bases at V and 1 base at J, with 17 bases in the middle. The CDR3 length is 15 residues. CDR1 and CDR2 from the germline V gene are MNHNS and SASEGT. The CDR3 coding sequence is TGTGCCAGCCACCCAACAGGCCTCCCGAACACTGAAGCTTTCTTT. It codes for CASHPTGLPNTEAFF.

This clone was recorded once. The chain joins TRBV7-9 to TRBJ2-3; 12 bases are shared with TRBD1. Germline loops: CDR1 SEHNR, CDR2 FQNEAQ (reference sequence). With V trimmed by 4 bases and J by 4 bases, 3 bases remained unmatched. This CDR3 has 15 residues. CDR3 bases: TGTGCCAGCAGCTGGGGACAGGGGGCTGCAGATACGCAGTATTTT. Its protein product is CASSWGQGAADTQYF. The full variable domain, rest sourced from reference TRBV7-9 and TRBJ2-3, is DTGVSQNPRHKITKRGQNVTFRCDPISEHNRLYWYRQTLGQGPEFLTYFQNEAQLEKSRLLSDRFSAERPKGSFSTLEIQRTEQGDSAMYLCASSWGQGAADTQYFGPGTRLTVL.

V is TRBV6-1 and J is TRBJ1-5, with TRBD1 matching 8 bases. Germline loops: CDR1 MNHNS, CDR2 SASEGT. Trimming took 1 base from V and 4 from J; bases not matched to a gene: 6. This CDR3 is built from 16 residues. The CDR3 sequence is CASSEGPTGANQPQHF. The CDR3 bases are TGTGCCAGCAGTGAAGGACCGACAGGGGCTAATCAGCCCCAGCATTTT.